Below, one T cell receptor (beta chain) is given with its context. Sequencing used immunoSEQ multiplex PCR; TCRdb keeps in-frame clones, though not all of them. Among 240,000 or so clones listed, around 88% were seen once. This entry is derived from a study of blood T cell repertoires in COVID-19. Study overall: From T cells, B-cell-depleted T cells, or PBMCs came the material, which was cDNA or gDNA.

With V trimmed by 4 bases and J by 2 bases, 9 bases remained unmatched. In germline, CDR1 is SGHAT, CDR2 FQNNGV. The CDR3 totals 17 residues. The sample taken for sequencing was PBMCs or T cells enriched from blood (not recorded which). This sequence joins TRBV11-2 and TRBJ2-1, with 9 positions matching TRBD2. The sequence was obtained from a woman between 45 and 65 years old who had recovered from COVID-19. As DNA, the CDR3 is TGTGCCAGCAGCTCCCAAGTGGGCGGGGGGGCCTACAATGAGCAGTTCTTC. Amino acid sequence: CASSSQVGGGAYNEQFF.